Listed here are 5 T cell receptor beta chains from one sample, sequenced in a study of immune cell composition in non-small cell lung cancer. The protocol was immunoSEQ multiplex PCR, while the TCRdb copy is restricted to in-frame clones and leaves out a portion. The sample holds 15,000 or so clones; 55% to 70% are singletons and the top ten take about 7.5%. The specimen sequenced was lung tumor tissue. Every receptor here comes from a human donor with non-small cell lung cancer.

The chain combines TRBV18 with TRBJ2-2; 12 positions match TRBD2. This CDR3 contains 16 residues. With 2 bases clipped from V and 5 bases from J, the junction kept 3 bases outside the gene matches. Germline assignment: CDR1 KGHSH and CDR2 LQKENI. Here the CDR3 DNA reads TGTGCCAGCTCACCATCCGGGACTAGCGGGACCGGGGAGCTGTTTTTT. This encodes CASSPSGTSGTGELFF.

This clone has just a few counts. J is TRBJ2-2 and V is TRBV11-2; the match to TRBD2 covers 8 bases. The J segment lost 7 bases and the V segment lost 5 bases, leaving 3 bases of the junction unmatched. The CDR3 extends over 13 amino acids. Per germline, CDR1 SGHAT and CDR2 FQNNGV. CDR3 DNA: TGTGCCAGCAGCATGACTAGCGTCGGGGAGCTGTTTTTT. This codes for CASSMTSVGELFF. Using reference TRBV11-2 and TRBJ2-2 for the parts outside the CDR3, the full variable domain is EAGVAQSPRYKIIEKRQSVAFWCNPISGHATLYWYQQILGQGPKLLIQFQNNGVVDDSQLPKDRFSAERLKGVDSTLKIQPAKLEDSAVYLCASSMTSVGELFFGEGSRLTVL.

This clone has a handful of counts. The chain has TRBV11-2 and TRBJ2-5; 9 bases map to TRBD2. After removal of 8 bases from V and 3 bases from J, the junction contained 4 bases not matched to a gene. This CDR3 has 13 amino acids. The germline V gene has CDR1 SGHAT and CDR2 FQNNGV. CDR3 nucleotide sequence: TGTGCCAGCTCAGCTAGCGGGAAAGAGACCCAGTACTTC. It encodes CASSASGKETQYF.

The J gene is TRBJ1-4, the V gene TRBV5-6; 8 positions agree with TRBD1. CDR3 length equals 15 residues. Germline V CDR1 and CDR2: SGHDT, YYEEEE. V dropped 7 bases and J dropped 6; count of bases not matched to a gene: 11. For the CDR3, the DNA is TGTGCCAGCCAAGCTTGGGGGACAGGACATGAAAAACTGTTTTTT. The encoded protein is CASQAWGTGHEKLFF.

V is TRBV7-2 and J is TRBJ2-7, with D possibly matching TRBD1 (5 bases). The germline gives CDR1 SGHTA, CDR2 FQGNSA. This CDR3 region has 14 residues. V lost 6 bases to trimming and J lost 7 bases, with 19 bases between them. The CDR3, as DNA: TGTGCCAGCAGGTTAAGGGGCGCCCAGGGAGAGCAGTACTTC. Its translation is CASRLRGAQGEQYF. The variable domain in full, completed from reference TRBV7-2 and TRBJ2-7, reads GAGVSQSPSNKVTEKGKDVELRCDPISGHTALYWYRQSLGQGLEFLIYFQGNSAPDKSGLPSDRFSAERTGGSVSTLTIQRTQQEDSAVYLCASRLRGAQGEQYFGPGTRLTVT.